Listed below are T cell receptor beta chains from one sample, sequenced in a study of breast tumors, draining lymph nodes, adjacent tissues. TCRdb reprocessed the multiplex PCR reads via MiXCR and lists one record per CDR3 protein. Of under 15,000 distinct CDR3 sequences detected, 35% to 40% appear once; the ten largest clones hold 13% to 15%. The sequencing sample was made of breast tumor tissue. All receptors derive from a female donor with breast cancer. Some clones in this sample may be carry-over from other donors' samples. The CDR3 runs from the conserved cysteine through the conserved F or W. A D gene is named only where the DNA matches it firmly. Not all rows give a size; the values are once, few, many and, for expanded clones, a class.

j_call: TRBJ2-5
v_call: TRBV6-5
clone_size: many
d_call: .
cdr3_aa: CASSYSGFGETQYF
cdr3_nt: TGTGCCAGCAGTTACTCGGGGTTTGGGGAGACCCAGTACTTC

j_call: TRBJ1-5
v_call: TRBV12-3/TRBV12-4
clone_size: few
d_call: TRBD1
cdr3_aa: CASSTGGYNQPQHF
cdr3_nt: TGTGCCAGCAGTACAGGGGGCTATAATCAGCCCCAGCATTTT

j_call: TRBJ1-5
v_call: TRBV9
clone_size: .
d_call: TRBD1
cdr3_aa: CASSVGTGAFGKPQHF
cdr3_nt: TGTGCCAGCAGCGTAGGGACAGGGGCGTTCGGGAAACCCCAGCATTTT

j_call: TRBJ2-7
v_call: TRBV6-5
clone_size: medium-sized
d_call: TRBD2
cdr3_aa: CAASGRSFEQYF
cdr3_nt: TGTGCGGCGAGCGGGAGATCTTTCGAGCAGTACTTC

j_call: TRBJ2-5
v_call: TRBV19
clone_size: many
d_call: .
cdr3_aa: CASSDREGQETQYF
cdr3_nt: TGTGCCAGTAGTGACAGGGAGGGGCAAGAGACCCAGTACTTC

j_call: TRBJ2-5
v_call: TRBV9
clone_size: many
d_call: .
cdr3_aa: CASSGDDLAETQYF
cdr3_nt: TGTGCCAGCAGCGGAGACGATTTGGCAGAGACCCAGTACTTC

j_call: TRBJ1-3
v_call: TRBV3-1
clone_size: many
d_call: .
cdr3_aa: CASSQEGRGNTIYF
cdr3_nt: TGTGCCAGCAGCCAAGAAGGCAGAGGAAACACCATATATTTT

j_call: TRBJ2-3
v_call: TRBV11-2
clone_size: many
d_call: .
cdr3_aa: CASSLDPRDTQYF
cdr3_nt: TGTGCCAGCAGCTTAGACCCCCGGGACACCCAGTATTTT

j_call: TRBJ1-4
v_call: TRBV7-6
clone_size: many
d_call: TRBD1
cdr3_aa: CASSETGGDVEKLFF
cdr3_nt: TGTGCCAGCAGCGAAACAGGGGGCGACGTCGAAAAACTGTTTTTT

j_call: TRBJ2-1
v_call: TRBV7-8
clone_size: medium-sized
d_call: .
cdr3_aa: CASSLVALGEQFF
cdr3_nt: TGTGCCAGCAGCTTAGTGGCTTTAGGTGAGCAGTTCTTC

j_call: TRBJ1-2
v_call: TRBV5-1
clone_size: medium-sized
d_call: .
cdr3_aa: CASSLDRSNYGYTF
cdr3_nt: TGCGCCAGCAGCTTGGATCGATCTAACTATGGCTACACCTTC

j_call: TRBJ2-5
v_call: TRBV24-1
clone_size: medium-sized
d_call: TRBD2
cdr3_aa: CATSDSGLAGETQYF
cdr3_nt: TGTGCCACCAGTGATTCCGGACTAGCAGGAGAGACCCAGTACTTC

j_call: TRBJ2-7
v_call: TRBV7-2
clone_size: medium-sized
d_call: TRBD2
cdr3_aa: CASSVSGRGYEQYF
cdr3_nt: TGTGCCAGCAGCGTTAGCGGGAGGGGGTACGAGCAGTACTTC

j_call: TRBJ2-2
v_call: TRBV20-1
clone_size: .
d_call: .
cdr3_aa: CSARGPTSNTGELFF
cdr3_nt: TGCAGTGCTAGGGGCCCGACCTCGAACACCGGGGAGCTGTTTTTT

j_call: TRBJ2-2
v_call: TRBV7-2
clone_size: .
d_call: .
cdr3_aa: CASSLLASIGELFF
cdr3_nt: TGTGCCAGCAGCTTACTAGCATCGATCGGGGAGCTGTTTTTT

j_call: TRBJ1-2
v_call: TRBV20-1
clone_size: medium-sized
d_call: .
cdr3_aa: CSARRDPIYGYTF
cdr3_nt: TGCAGTGCTAGGAGAGACCCAATCTATGGCTACACCTTC

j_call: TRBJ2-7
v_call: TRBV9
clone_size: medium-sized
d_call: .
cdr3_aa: CASSVGPATYEQYF
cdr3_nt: TGTGCCAGCAGCGTAGGTCCAGCTACCTACGAGCAGTACTTC

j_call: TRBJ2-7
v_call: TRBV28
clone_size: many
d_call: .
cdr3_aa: CASRPLRVWGSGSRVEQYF
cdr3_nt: TGTGCCAGCAGGCCCCTGCGGGTTTGGGGTAGCGGAAGCAGGGTCGAGCAGTACTTC

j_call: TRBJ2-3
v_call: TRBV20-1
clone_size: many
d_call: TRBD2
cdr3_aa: CSAPSGRAGTDTQYF
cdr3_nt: TGCAGTGCTCCTAGCGGGAGGGCAGGGACAGATACGCAGTATTTT

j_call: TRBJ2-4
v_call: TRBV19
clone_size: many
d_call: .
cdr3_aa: CASSIEGVARAKNIQYF
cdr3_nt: TGTGCCAGTAGTATTGAGGGGGTGGCTCGTGCCAAAAACATTCAGTACTTC

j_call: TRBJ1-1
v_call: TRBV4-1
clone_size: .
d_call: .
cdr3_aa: CASSQYLTANTEAFF
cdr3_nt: TGCGCCAGCAGCCAATATCTGACAGCGAACACTGAAGCTTTCTTT

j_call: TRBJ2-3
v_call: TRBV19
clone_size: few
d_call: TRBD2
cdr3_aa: CASSIIAGASGGTQYF
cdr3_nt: TGTGCCAGTAGTATCATAGCGGGCGCCTCTGGGGGTACGCAGTATTTT

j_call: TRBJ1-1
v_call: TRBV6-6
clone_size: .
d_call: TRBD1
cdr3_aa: CASSYSTQGGPIEAFF
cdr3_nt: TGTGCCAGCAGTTACTCGACCCAGGGGGGCCCCATTGAAGCTTTCTTT

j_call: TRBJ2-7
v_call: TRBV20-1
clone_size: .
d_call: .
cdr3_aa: CSARDPREFYEQYF
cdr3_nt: TGCAGTGCTAGAGATCCCCGGGAGTTCTACGAGCAGTACTTC

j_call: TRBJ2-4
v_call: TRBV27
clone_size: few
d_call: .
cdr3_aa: CASSQGAGGVAKNIQYF
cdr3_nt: TGTGCCAGCAGTCAAGGAGCGGGCGGGGTAGCCAAAAACATTCAGTACTTC

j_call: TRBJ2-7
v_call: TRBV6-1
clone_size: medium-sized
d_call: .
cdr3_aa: CASSEPSPYEQYF
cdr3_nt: TGTGCCAGCAGTGAACCCTCACCCTACGAGCAGTACTTC

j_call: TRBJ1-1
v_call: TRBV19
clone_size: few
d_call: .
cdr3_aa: CASTIGSRTEAFF
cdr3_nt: TGTGCCAGTACAATAGGGTCGCGCACTGAAGCTTTCTTT

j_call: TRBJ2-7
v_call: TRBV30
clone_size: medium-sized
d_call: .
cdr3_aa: CAWSKLSREQYF
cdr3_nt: TGTGCCTGGAGTAAATTGAGTCGGGAGCAGTACTTC

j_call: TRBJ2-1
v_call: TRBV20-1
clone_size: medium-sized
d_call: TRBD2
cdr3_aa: CSPRWIAGPDEQFF
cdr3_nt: TGCAGTCCTCGTTGGATAGCGGGTCCGGATGAGCAGTTCTTC

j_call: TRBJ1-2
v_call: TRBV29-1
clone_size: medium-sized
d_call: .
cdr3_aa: CSVETETNYGYTF
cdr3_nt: TGCAGCGTTGAGACAGAAACTAACTATGGCTACACCTTC